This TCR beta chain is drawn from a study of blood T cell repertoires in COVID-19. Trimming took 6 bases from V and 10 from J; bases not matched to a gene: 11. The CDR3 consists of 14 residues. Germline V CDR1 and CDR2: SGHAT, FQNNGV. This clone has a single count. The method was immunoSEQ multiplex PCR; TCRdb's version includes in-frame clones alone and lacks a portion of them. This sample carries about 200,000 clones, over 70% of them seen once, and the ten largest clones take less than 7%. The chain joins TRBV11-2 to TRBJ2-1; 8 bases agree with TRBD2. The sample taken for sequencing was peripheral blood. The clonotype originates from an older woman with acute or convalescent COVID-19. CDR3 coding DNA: TGTGCCAGCAGGCCTACTAGCGGAGGGGTGGAGCAGTTCTTC. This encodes CASRPTSGGVEQFF.